Listed below are T cell receptor beta chains from one sample, sequenced in a study of shared clonotypes between healthy human individuals. Only in-frame clones appear in the TCRdb table, and some are missing; sequencing was by immunoSEQ multiplex PCR. The profile covers under 1,100,000 clones, with about 74% appearing a single time and approximately 1.5% taken by the ten largest. Sequenced input: memory CD4+ T cells sorted from blood. All receptors come from a man between 18 and 29 years old in good health. Both conserved end residues are part of each CDR3. Each record gives: J gene, V gene, CDR3 protein.

TRBJ1-2 TRBV28 CASSFLGVGYTF
TRBJ1-6 TRBV5-1 CASSLGQGFSPLHF
TRBJ1-5 TRBV19 CASRKAAAYSNQPQHF
TRBJ2-7 TRBV6-1 CASSEWVGLYEQYF
TRBJ2-7 TRBV7-6 CASSLAGEQYF
TRBJ2-1 TRBV10-2 CASASPNEQFF
TRBJ1-1 TRBV28 CASSPLDRVTEAFF
TRBJ2-1 TRBV19 CASSRLRGDEQFF
TRBJ2-2 TRBV6-1 CASSEVLLGELFF
TRBJ2-5 TRBV5-1 CASREEETQYF
TRBJ1-5 TRBV28 CASREGGAEPQHF
TRBJ2-7 TRBV5-4 CASSLLVSSDEQYF
TRBJ1-1 TRBV7-2 CASSLAKGQSIAFF
TRBJ1-5 TRBV5-5 CASSFGQNSNQPQHF
TRBJ2-7 TRBV5-6 CASSRINRQSSYEQYF
TRBJ1-3 TRBV7-9 CASSQEGTLSSGNTIYF
TRBJ2-5 TRBV7-9 CASSFLAGVGETQYF
TRBJ2-1 TRBV27 CASRQGLAGLNEQFF
TRBJ1-2 TRBV7-2 CASSLVDGINYGYTF
TRBJ1-1 TRBV6-5 CASSYRGINTEAFF
TRBJ2-6 TRBV6-5 CASSGTGANVLTF
TRBJ2-7 TRBV6-5 CASSYHSESYEQYF
TRBJ2-1 TRBV2 CASTHTLAGVSYNEQFF
TRBJ1-1 TRBV7-2 CASSSDRGAFF
TRBJ2-7 TRBV5-1 CASSLGAGGPYEQYF
TRBJ2-4 TRBV2 CASRDSGLGKNIQYF
TRBJ2-7 TRBV5-1 CASSLAEISYRSYEQYF
TRBJ1-3 TRBV2 CASSEVGTRSDTIYF
TRBJ2-7 TRBV5-8 CASSVDRGRNEQYF
TRBJ2-7 TRBV18 CASSLSGGLNEQYF
TRBJ1-2 TRBV2 CASTAGGIGYTF
TRBJ1-2 TRBV30 CACPRQGLDGYTF
TRBJ2-2 TRBV27 CASSPGLAGSGELFF
TRBJ1-3 TRBV28 CASGGTGSGNTIYF
TRBJ1-1 TRBV30 CARGLMNTEAFF
TRBJ1-1 TRBV5-6 CASSLFDRVRRGTEAFF
TRBJ2-3 TRBV18 CASSPQDTQYF
TRBJ2-7 TRBV6-6 CASSYSRGYEQYF
TRBJ2-1 TRBV15 CATSGLYNEQFF
TRBJ2-1 TRBV7-8 CASSLVLAAPNEQFF
TRBJ2-5 TRBV7-2 CASSLVGRLQETQYF
TRBJ1-1 TRBV5-4 CASSLMTGLMNTEAFF
TRBJ1-1 TRBV5-1 CASSLASGRSTEAFF
TRBJ2-2 TRBV5-1 CASSSGRGSGNTVGTGELFF
TRBJ2-2 TRBV10-2 CASSEQGTTGELFF
TRBJ2-3 TRBV4-1 CASSQISGRITDTQYF
TRBJ2-1 TRBV18 CASSLTSGTYNEQFF
TRBJ2-7 TRBV9 CASSAEGRGNYEQYF
TRBJ2-1 TRBV7-9 CASSYRQGLSNEQFF